A single T cell receptor beta chain is shown here with its context. Per the original data handling: Reference gene primer amplification gave nucleated cell count estimates. The data were produced by immunoSEQ multiplex PCR, yet TCRdb's version contains in-frame clones alone and is incomplete. V and J calls and clone size are those listed in that table; D and trimming were worked out from the DNA. The sample yields fewer than 250,000 clones, 88% seen once. This sample was included in a study of blood T cell repertoires in COVID-19. Study as a whole: PBMCs, B-cell-depleted T cells, or T cells provided the cDNA or gDNA that made up the material.

CDR1 is SQVTM and CDR2 is ANQGSEA in the germline V gene. Trimming pared 4 bases from V and 3 bases from J, leaving 7 bases between. The CDR3 is made up of 13 amino acids. The chain uses TRBV29-1 and TRBJ2-6; no firm D call. Source material: peripheral blood. The TCR originated in a man aged 65 to 79 with acute or convalescent COVID-19. CDR3 loop: CSVGGRGANVLTF. The CDR3 DNA is TGCAGCGTTGGTGGGCGTGGGGCCAACGTCCTGACTTTC.